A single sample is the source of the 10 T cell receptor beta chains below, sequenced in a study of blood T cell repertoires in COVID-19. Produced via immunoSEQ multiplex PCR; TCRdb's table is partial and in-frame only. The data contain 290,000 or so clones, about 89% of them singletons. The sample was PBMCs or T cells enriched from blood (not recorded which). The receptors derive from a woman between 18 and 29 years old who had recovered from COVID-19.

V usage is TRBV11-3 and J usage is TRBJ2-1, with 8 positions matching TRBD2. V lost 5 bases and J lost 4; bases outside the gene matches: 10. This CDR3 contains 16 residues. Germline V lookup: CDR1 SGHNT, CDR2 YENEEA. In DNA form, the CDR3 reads TGTGCCAGCAGCCCTGGGCGGAGCGGGAGTTACAATGAGCAGTTCTTC. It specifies CASSPGRSGSYNEQFF. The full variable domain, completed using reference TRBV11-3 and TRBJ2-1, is EAGVVQSPRYKIIEKKQPVAFWCNPISGHNTLYWYLQNLGQGPELLIRYENEEAVDDSQLPKDRFSAERLKGVDSTLKIQPAELGDSAVYLCASSPGRSGSYNEQFFGPGTRLTVL.

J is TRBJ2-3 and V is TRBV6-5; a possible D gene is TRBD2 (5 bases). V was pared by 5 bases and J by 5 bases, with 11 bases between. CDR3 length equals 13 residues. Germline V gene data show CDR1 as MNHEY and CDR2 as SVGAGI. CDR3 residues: CASSPYGGDTQYF. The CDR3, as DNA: TGTGCCAGCAGTCCTTATGGAGGAGATACGCAGTATTTT.

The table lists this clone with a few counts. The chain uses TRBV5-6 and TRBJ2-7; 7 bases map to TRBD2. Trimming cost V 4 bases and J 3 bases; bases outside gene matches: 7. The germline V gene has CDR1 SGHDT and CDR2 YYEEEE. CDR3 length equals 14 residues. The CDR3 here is CASSPFGGIYEQYF. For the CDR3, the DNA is TGTGCCAGCAGCCCTTTCGGGGGGATCTACGAGCAGTACTTC.

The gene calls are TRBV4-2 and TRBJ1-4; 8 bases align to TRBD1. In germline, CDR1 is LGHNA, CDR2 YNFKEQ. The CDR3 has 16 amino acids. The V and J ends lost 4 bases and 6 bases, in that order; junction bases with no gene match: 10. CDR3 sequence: CASSRPGQGLDEKLFF. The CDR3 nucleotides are TGTGCCAGCAGCCGCCCTGGACAGGGTCTAGATGAAAAACTGTTTTTT.

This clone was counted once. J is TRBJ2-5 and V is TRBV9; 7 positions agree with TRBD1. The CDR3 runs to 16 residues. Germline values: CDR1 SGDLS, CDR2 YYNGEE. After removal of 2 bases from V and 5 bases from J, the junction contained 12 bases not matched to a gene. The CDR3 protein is CASSVNRGGEEETQYF. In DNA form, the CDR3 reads TGTGCCAGCAGCGTGAACAGGGGTGGAGAAGAGGAGACCCAGTACTTC.

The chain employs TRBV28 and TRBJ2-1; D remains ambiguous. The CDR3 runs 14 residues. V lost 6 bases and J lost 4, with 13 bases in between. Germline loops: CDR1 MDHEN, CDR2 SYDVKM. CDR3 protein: CASRLRSAYNEQFF. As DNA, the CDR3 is TGTGCCAGCAGGCTAAGAAGCGCTTACAATGAGCAGTTCTTC.

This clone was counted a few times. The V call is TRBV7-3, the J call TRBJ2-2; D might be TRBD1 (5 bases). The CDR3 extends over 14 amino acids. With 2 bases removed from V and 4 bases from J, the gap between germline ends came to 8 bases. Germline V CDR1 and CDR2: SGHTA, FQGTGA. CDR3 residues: CASSLPDSTGELFF. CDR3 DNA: TGTGCCAGCAGCTTACCCGACAGCACCGGGGAGCTGTTTTTT.

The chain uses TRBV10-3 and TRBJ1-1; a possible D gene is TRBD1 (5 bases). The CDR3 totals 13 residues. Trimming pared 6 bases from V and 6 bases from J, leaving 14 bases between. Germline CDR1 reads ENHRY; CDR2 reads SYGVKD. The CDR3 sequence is CAIRGSGAPEAFF. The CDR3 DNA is TGTGCCATCAGGGGTAGTGGGGCCCCTGAAGCTTTCTTT.

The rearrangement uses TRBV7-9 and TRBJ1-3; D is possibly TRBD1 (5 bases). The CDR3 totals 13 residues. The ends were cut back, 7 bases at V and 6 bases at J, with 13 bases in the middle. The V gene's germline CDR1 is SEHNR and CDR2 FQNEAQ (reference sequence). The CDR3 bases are TGTGCCAGCACCTTGGACATGAAAAACACCATATATTTT. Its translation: CASTLDMKNTIYF.

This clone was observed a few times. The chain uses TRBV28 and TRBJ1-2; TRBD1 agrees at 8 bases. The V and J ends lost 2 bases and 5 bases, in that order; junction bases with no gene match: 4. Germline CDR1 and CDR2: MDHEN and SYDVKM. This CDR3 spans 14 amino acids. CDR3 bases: TGTGCCAGCAGTTTAAAATGGACAGGGTATGGCTACACCTTC. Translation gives CASSLKWTGYGYTF.